Listed below are T cell receptor beta chains from one sample, sequenced in a study of siplizumab effects on memory and regulatory T cells. Clones were sequenced by immunoSEQ multiplex PCR, and TCRdb holds only the in-frame ones, with some missing. Of about 40,000 clones listed, more than 70% are singletons. Sequencing was carried out using naive CD4+ T cells sorted from blood. These receptors were collected from a human donor in good health. Both conserved end residues are part of each CDR3. D genes are given only for firm matches.

>TRBJ2-6|TRBD1|TRBV19
CASSPGTGSSGANVLTF
>TRBJ2-2|TRBD1|TRBV2
CASTGQGRNTGELFF
>TRBJ2-1|TRBD2|TRBV9
CASSVLAGGIGEQFF
>TRBJ1-2|-|TRBV5-1
CASSWGTGGYGYTF
>TRBJ1-4|-|TRBV19
CASRRSRNEKLFF
>TRBJ1-2|-|TRBV2
CASSVGSVAYGYTF
>TRBJ2-2|-|TRBV19
CASSIFGASNTGELFF
>TRBJ2-2|-|TRBV5-1
CASSLLGNTGELFF
>TRBJ2-2|-|TRBV18
CASSPFWDITNTGELFF
>TRBJ2-1|-|TRBV2
CASLAGISTEQFF
>TRBJ2-3|TRBD1|TRBV27
CASSPRQGRTQYF
>TRBJ1-2|-|TRBV6-6
CASMGSGNYGYTF
>TRBJ1-1|-|TRBV6-4
CASSFQQRTEAFF
>TRBJ2-1|-|TRBV5-4
CASSSRDLPYNEQFF
>TRBJ2-3|TRBD2|TRBV7-2
CASSLEAGGPDTQYF
>TRBJ2-3|-|TRBV19
CASSIGARTDTQYF
>TRBJ1-2|TRBD1|TRBV5-1
CASSSTGAYGYTF
>TRBJ1-5|TRBD1|TRBV18
CASSYGTGGDSGNQPQHF
>TRBJ2-7|-|TRBV5-1
CASSLSSSGSSYEQYF
>TRBJ1-5|TRBD1|TRBV27
CASSGQTGPNQPQHF
>TRBJ2-7|TRBD1|TRBV19
CASSPSGQVNHEQYF
>TRBJ1-2|-|TRBV4-2
CASSQAFDTNYGYTF
>TRBJ2-5|TRBD2|TRBV18
CASSPTPGLGVGSETQYF
>TRBJ2-2|TRBD2|TRBV6-6
CASESGETNTGELFF
>TRBJ2-3|-|TRBV25-1
CASTRRDTQYF
>TRBJ1-1|-|TRBV7-2
CASSFGSNTEAFF
>TRBJ1-6|TRBD1|TRBV2
CASRPGTGLSSPLHF
>TRBJ1-4|-|TRBV5-1
CASSLGGSDEKLFF
>TRBJ2-4|TRBD1|TRBV6-6
CASSYTAGQGGIQYF
>TRBJ2-2|-|TRBV9
CASRRDPNTGELFF
>TRBJ2-3|-|TRBV7-9
CASSRDRGTDTQYF
>TRBJ2-2|TRBD1|TRBV11-3
CASSPRDRANTGELFF